This T cell receptor (beta chain) appears in the sequencing data of a study of shared clonotypes between healthy human individuals. Study-wide context: Each donor contributed plates that comprised three CD4 naive, three CD4 memory, two CD8 naive and one CD8 memory.

Points on this clone: What it binds is not known.

From CD4+ cells came CD45RA+ naive and CD45RA-negative memory subsets. In the original analysis: Filtering differed because ImmunoSEQ produced junction-only sequences that carried no quality scores. Measured with immunoSEQ multiplex PCR; TCRdb has only the in-frame clones, and not every one. That table is the source of V, J and clone size, and D and trimming were worked out from the DNA. In the table there are about 600,000 clones, around 97% of which are singletons. The CDR3 contains 15 residues. Per germline, CDR1 SGHAT and CDR2 FQNNGV. Trimming took off 1 base at V and 1 base at J, with 10 bases between the two ends. Findings of the study overall: The sole specimen, blood, was sampled, and tissue repertoires likely differ.

Sequenced material: naive CD4+ T cells sorted from blood. Subset of the sample: CD45RA+ positively selected. The clonotype originates from a woman aged 25 to 39 in good health. The chain joins TRBV11-2 to TRBJ1-1, with unresolved D. CDR3 loop: CASSLARPENTEAFF. CDR3 nucleotides: TGTGCCAGCAGCTTAGCGCGTCCGGAGAACACTGAAGCTTTCTTT.